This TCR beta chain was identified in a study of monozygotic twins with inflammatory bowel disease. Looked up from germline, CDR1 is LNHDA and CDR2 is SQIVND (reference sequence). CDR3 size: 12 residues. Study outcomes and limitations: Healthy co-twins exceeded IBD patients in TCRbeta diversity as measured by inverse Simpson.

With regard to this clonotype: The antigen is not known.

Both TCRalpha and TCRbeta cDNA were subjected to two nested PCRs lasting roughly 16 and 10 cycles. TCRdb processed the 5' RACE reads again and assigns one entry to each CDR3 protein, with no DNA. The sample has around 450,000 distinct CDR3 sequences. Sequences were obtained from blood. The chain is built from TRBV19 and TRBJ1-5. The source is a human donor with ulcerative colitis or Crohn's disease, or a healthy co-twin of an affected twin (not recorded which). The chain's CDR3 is CASSILAQSQHF.